This section outlines one T cell receptor (beta chain) sequence together with its context. V trimming: 4 bases; J trimming: 3 bases; junction bases outside the gene matches: 2. This CDR3 has 14 amino acids. The germline V gene encodes CDR1 SGHNT and CDR2 YYREEE (reference sequence). The sample is drawn from a study of T cell responses to AZD1222 COVID-19 vaccine. Profiled with immunoSEQ multiplex PCR; TCRdb holds only in-frame clones, not every one. This sample yields fewer than 200,000 clones, of which around nine tenths are seen a single time; 1.1% belongs to the top ten. This sequence originates from an adult who received the AZD1222 COVID-19 vaccine. Sequenced here: peripheral blood, sampled 28 days after the second AZD1222 dose. J is TRBJ1-4 and V is TRBV5-4; 8 nucleotides line up with TRBD1. The CDR3 spells CASSQGQANEKLFF. As DNA, the CDR3 is TGTGCCAGCAGCCAGGGACAGGCTAATGAAAAACTGTTTTTT.